A few counts support the clone carrying this T cell receptor beta chain. This sample is part of a study of blood T cell repertoires in COVID-19. Study details: COVID-19 samples collected from the United States, Italy and Spain covered acute and convalescent phases. The analysed material was cDNA or gDNA that came from T cells, B-cell-depleted T cells, or PBMCs.

The table came from immunoSEQ multiplex PCR; TCRdb's copy has only in-frame clones and leaves some out. The repertoire holds 57,000 or so clones, with around nine tenths as singletons. The CDR3 contains 15 residues. Germline loops: CDR1 MDHEN, CDR2 SYDVKM. V gave up 6 bases and J gave up 4 bases, with 18 bases separating them. This receptor was obtained from a woman in her 50s with active or convalescent COVID-19. Sequencing was carried out using peripheral blood. The chain carries TRBV28 and TRBJ1-2; possibly TRBD1 for D (6 bases). Here the CDR3 reads CASSPILGQRYGYTF. The CDR3, as DNA: TGTGCCAGCAGCCCCATCTTAGGACAGCGCTATGGCTACACCTTC.